These T cell receptor beta chains were read from a single sample in a study of T cells in localized non-small cell lung cancer. TCRdb keeps only in-frame clones here, not all; method: immunoSEQ multiplex PCR. The sample records tens of thousands of clones, 82% being singletons. Sample: peripheral blood, taken before any cancer treatment. The source of these receptors is a woman between 35 and 75 years old with stage I lung adenocarcinoma. Both conserved end residues are part of each CDR3. D genes are given only for firm matches. Some rows have no size entry. The others give once, few or many, or a class for an expanded clone.

CASSEFGGTNTGELFF	TGTGCCAGCAGTGAATTTGGCGGGACGAACACCGGGGAGCTGTTTTTT	TRBV2	TRBJ2-2	NA	NA
CSGHDDETQYF	TGCAGCGGACACGACGACGAGACCCAGTACTTC	TRBV29-1	TRBJ2-5	NA	NA
CASSVDIWSAVPPYNEQFF	TGTGCCAGCAGCGTAGATATTTGGTCGGCGGTCCCCCCCTACAATGAGCAGTTCTTC	TRBV9	TRBJ2-1	NA	once
CASKANTGELFF	TGTGCCAGCAAGGCGAACACCGGGGAGCTGTTTTTT	TRBV2	TRBJ2-2	NA	NA
CSVEGGRGGVNEQFF	TGCAGCGTTGAAGGTGGACGGGGGGGAGTCAATGAGCAGTTCTTC	TRBV29-1	TRBJ2-1	TRBD2	NA
CASSEVGPSGANVLTF	TGTGCCAGCAGTGAAGTGGGGCCCTCTGGGGCCAACGTCCTGACTTTC	TRBV6-1	TRBJ2-6	NA	NA
CASSLRPGVRAVDEQFF	TGTGCCAGCAGCTTGCGGCCTGGGGTCAGGGCCGTGGATGAGCAGTTCTTC	TRBV7-9	TRBJ2-1	NA	NA
CASNPGGSGNVGQETQYF	TGCGCCAGCAATCCAGGGGGGTCAGGGAATGTGGGCCAAGAGACCCAGTACTTC	TRBV5-1	TRBJ2-5	NA	NA
CASSTQGGDTGELFF	TGTGCCAGCAGCACCCAGGGGGGGGACACCGGGGAGCTGTTTTTT	TRBV11-2	TRBJ2-2	NA	NA
CASSPNTGRQETQYF	TGTGCCAGCAGCCCAAATACCGGGCGCCAAGAGACCCAGTACTTC	TRBV6-1	TRBJ2-5	NA	once
CASSPRGPGPYEQYF	TGTGCCAGCAGCCCGCGGGGGCCCGGCCCCTACGAGCAGTACTTC	TRBV9	TRBJ2-7	NA	NA
CASRLTSVDTQYF	TGTGCCAGCAGACTTACTAGCGTAGATACGCAGTATTTT	TRBV6-1	TRBJ2-3	TRBD2	NA
CASSLEDRGNEQFF	TGTGCCAGCAGCTTAGAGGACAGGGGCAATGAGCAGTTCTTC	TRBV7-9	TRBJ2-1	TRBD1	NA
CASSTRQSTEAFF	TGTGCCAGCAGCACACGACAGAGCACTGAAGCTTTCTTT	TRBV11-2	TRBJ1-1	NA	NA
CASSLAGNEQYF	TGTGCCAGCAGCTTAGCAGGGAACGAGCAGTACTTC	TRBV11-2	TRBJ2-7	NA	NA
CASSDEVVNTEAFF	TGTGCCAGCAGTGATGAGGTGGTGAACACTGAAGCTTTCTTT	TRBV2	TRBJ1-1	NA	NA
CASAPRLGDQPQHF	TGTGCCAGTGCCCCCCGGTTGGGCGATCAGCCCCAGCATTTT	TRBV19	TRBJ1-5	NA	NA
CASSLGQVGGNTIYF	TGCGCCAGCAGCCTCGGACAGGTTGGGGGAAACACCATATATTTT	TRBV5-1	TRBJ1-3	TRBD1	NA
CASNTDRGFDEQYF	TGTGCCAGCAATACTGACAGGGGATTCGACGAGCAGTACTTC	TRBV6-6	TRBJ2-7	TRBD1	NA
CASSNLGTADTQYF	TGTGCCAGCAGCAACTTAGGTACCGCAGATACGCAGTATTTT	TRBV7-2	TRBJ2-3	NA	NA
CSVRQGPNQPQHF	TGCAGCGTCCGACAGGGACCCAATCAGCCCCAGCATTTT	TRBV29-1	TRBJ1-5	TRBD1	NA
CASSTPDRGAYEKLFF	TGTGCCAGCAGTACCCCGGACAGGGGGGCGTACGAAAAACTGTTTTTT	TRBV6-6	TRBJ1-4	TRBD1	few
CASSLDFGVGELFF	TGTGCCAGCAGCTTAGATTTTGGGGTCGGGGAGCTGTTTTTT	TRBV7-3	TRBJ2-2	NA	NA
CASSREASYNEQFF	TGCGCCAGCAGCCGAGAGGCTTCCTACAATGAGCAGTTCTTC	TRBV4-3	TRBJ2-1	NA	NA
CASSQTADRNYEQYF	TGTGCCAGCAGCCAGACTGCGGACAGGAACTACGAGCAGTACTTC	TRBV5-5	TRBJ2-7	TRBD1	NA
CASSIQVRNEQFF	TGTGCCAGTAGTATCCAGGTGAGGAATGAGCAGTTCTTC	TRBV19	TRBJ2-1	NA	NA
CASSWTGVDIQYF	TGTGCCAGCAGCTGGACAGGGGTAGACATTCAGTACTTC	TRBV11-1	TRBJ2-4	TRBD1	NA
CASKPPGAILEAFF	TGTGCCAGCAAACCCCCGGGGGCGATACTTGAAGCTTTCTTT	TRBV6-5	TRBJ1-1	NA	NA
CASSLGGSFTDTQYF	TGTGCCAGCAGCTTAGGCGGCAGTTTCACAGATACGCAGTATTTT	TRBV13	TRBJ2-3	NA	NA
CATRGLAMDYEQYF	TGTGCCACAAGGGGACTAGCTATGGACTACGAGCAGTACTTC	TRBV10-3	TRBJ2-7	TRBD2	once
CASSAGYEQYF	TGCGCCAGCAGTGCGGGGTACGAGCAGTACTTC	TRBV10-1	TRBJ2-7	NA	NA
CASSPQGQYNSPLHF	TGCGCCAGCAGCCCCCAAGGACAGTATAATTCACCCCTCCACTTT	TRBV4-3	TRBJ1-6	NA	NA
CASWDFTDTQYF	TGTGCTTCGTGGGACTTCACAGATACGCAGTATTTT	TRBV6-1	TRBJ2-3	NA	NA
CASSPIAGAVDTQYF	TGCGCCAGCAGCCCAATAGCGGGGGCAGTAGATACGCAGTATTTT	TRBV5-1	TRBJ2-3	TRBD2	once
CSVAEEGGLGYTF	TGCAGCGTTGCCGAGGAGGGGGGGCTTGGCTACACCTTC	TRBV29-1	TRBJ1-2	NA	NA
CASSEGPDLYEQYF	TGTGCCAGCAGTGAAGGTCCGGACCTCTACGAGCAGTACTTC	TRBV2	TRBJ2-7	NA	once
CASSFGGINEQYF	TGTGCCAGCAGCTTTGGGGGGATCAACGAGCAGTACTTC	TRBV5-6	TRBJ2-7	NA	NA
CASSLYAPLGGELFF	TGTGCCAGCAGCTTGTACGCCCCTCTCGGCGGGGAGCTGTTTTTT	TRBV5-8	TRBJ2-2	NA	NA